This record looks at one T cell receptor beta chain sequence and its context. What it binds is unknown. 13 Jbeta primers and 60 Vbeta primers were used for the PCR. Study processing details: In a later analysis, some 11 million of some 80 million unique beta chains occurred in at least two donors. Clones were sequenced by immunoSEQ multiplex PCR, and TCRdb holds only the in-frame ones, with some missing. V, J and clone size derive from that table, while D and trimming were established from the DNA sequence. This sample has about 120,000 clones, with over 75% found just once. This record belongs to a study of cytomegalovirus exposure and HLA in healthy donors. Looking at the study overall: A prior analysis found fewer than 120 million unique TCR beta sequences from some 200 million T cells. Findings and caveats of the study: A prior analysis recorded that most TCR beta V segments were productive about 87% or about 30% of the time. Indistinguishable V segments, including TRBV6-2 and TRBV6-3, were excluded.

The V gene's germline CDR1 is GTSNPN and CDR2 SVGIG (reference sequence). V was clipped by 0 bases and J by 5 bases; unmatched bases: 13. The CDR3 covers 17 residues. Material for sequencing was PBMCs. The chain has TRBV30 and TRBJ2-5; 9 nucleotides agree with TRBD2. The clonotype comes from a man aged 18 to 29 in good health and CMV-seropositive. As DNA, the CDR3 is TGTGCCTGGAGTGTACGATTAAGGCTAGCGGGAAGCGAGACCCAGTACTTC. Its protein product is CAWSVRLRLAGSETQYF.